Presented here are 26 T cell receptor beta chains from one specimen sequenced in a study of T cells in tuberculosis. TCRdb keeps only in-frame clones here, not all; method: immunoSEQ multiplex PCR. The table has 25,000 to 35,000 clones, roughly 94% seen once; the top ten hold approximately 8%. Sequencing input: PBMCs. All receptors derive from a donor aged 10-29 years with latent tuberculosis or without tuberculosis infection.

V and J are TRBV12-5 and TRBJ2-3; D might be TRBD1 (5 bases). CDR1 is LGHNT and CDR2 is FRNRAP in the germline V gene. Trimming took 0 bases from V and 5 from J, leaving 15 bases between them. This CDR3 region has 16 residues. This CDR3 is CASGLVRADQVDTQYF. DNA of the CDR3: TGTGCTAGTGGTTTGGTCAGGGCAGATCAGGTAGATACGCAGTATTTT.

The CDR3 DNA reads TGTGCCAGCAGTAGATCTGGGGCCAACGTCCTGACTTTC. This sequence encodes CASSRSGANVLTF. The V gene is TRBV7-9, the J gene TRBJ2-6; no clear D. Trimming pared 6 bases from V and 1 base from J, leaving 4 bases between. The V gene's germline CDR1 is SEHNR and CDR2 FQNEAQ (reference sequence). There are 13 residues in the CDR3.

This CDR3 reads CASSILGGMATSEQFF. In DNA, the CDR3 is TGTGCCAGTAGTATACTCGGGGGGATGGCCACCAGTGAGCAGTTCTTC. This chain uses TRBV19 with TRBJ2-1, with TRBD2 identical over 7 bases. V shed 2 bases and J 9 bases; nucleotides not matched to a gene: 13. This CDR3 contains 16 residues. The germline CDR1 and CDR2 sequences are LNHDA and SQIVND (reference sequence). Based on the CDR3 plus reference TRBV19 and TRBJ2-1, the full variable domain is DGGITQSPKYLFRKEGQNVTLSCEQNLNHDAMYWYRQDPGQGLRLIYYSQIVNDFQKGDIAEGYSVSREKKESFPLTVTSAQKNPTAFYLCASSILGGMATSEQFFGPGTRLTVL.

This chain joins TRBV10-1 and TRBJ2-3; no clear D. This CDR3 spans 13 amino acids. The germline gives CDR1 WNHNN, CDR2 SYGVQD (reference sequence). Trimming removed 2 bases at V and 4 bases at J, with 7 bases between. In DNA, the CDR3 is TGCGCCAGCAGTGAGAACTTCGCAGATACGCAGTATTTT. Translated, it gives CASSENFADTQYF.

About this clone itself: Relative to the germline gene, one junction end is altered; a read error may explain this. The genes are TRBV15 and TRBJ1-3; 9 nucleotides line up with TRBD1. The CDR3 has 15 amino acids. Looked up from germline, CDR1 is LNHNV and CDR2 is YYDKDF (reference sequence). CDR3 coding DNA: TGTGTCACCAGCAGAACAGGGGGCCCTGGAAACACCATATATTTT. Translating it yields CVTSRTGGPGNTIYF.

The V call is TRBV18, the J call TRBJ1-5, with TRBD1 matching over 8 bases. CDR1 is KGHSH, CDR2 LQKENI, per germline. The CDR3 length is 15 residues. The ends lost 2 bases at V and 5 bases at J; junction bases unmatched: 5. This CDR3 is CASSPGTGGDQPQHF. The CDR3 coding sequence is TGTGCCAGCTCACCAGGGACAGGAGGGGATCAGCCCCAGCATTTT.

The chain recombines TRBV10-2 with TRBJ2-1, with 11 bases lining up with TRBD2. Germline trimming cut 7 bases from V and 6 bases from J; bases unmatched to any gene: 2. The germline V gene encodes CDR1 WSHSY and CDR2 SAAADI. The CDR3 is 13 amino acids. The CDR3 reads CASKGTSGNEQFF. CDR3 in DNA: TGCGCCAGCAAGGGGACTAGCGGCAATGAGCAGTTCTTC.

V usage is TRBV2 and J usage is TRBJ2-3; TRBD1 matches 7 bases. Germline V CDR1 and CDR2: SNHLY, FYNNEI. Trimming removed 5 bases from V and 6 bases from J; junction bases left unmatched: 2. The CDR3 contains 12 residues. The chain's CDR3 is CASSQQGDTQYF. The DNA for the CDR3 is TGTGCCAGCAGTCAACAGGGGGATACGCAGTATTTT.

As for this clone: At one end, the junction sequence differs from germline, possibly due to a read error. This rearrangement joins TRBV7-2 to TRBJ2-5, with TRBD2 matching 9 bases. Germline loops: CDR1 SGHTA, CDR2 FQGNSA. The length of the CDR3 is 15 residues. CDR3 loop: CASSLQASSGTRTHF. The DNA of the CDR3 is TGTGCCAGCAGCTTACAGGCCTCTAGCGGGACTAGGACCCACTTC. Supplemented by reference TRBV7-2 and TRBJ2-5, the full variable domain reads GAGVSQSPSNKVTEKGKDVELRCDPISGHTALYWYRQSLGQGLEFLIYFQGNSAPDKSGLPSDRFSAERTGGSVSTLTIQRTQQEDSAVYLCASSLQASSGTRTHFGPGTRLLVL.

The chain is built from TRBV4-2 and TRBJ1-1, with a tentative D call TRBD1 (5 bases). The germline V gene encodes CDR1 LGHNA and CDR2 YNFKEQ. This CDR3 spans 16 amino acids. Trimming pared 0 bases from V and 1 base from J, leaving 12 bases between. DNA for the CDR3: TGTGCCAGCAGCCAAGATCCTCAGGGAAAGAACACTGAAGCTTTCTTT. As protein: CASSQDPQGKNTEAFF.

The CDR3, as DNA: TGTGCCAGTACCCCAGCTGGGGCCAACGTCCTGACTTTC. This translates into CASTPAGANVLTF. J is TRBJ2-6 and V is TRBV19; the D is unclear. Trimming left V 7 bases short and J 2 bases short, with 6 bases between. The CDR3 consists of 13 residues. CDR1 is LNHDA, CDR2 SQIVND, per germline (reference sequence). The full variable domain, completed using reference TRBV19 and TRBJ2-6, is DGGITQSPKYLFRKEGQNVTLSCEQNLNHDAMYWYRQDPGQGLRLIYYSQIVNDFQKGDIAEGYSVSREKKESFPLTVTSAQKNPTAFYLCASTPAGANVLTFGAGSRLTVL.

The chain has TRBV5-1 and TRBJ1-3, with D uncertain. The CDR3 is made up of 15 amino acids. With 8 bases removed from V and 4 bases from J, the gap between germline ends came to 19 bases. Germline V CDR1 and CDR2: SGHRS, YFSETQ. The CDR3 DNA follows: TGCGCCAGGGAGACGCCCGGCGAAGAAGGAAACACCATATATTTT. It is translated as CARETPGEEGNTIYF.

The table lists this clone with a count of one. The DNA of the CDR3 is TGTGCCTGGAGTACGGTCAATGAGCAGTTCTTC. This gives the protein CAWSTVNEQFF. The chain carries TRBV30 and TRBJ2-1; D not certain. The CDR3 extends over 11 amino acids. The germline V gene has CDR1 GTSNPN and CDR2 SVGIG (reference sequence). V lost 2 bases and J 6 bases, leaving 5 bases between the germline ends.

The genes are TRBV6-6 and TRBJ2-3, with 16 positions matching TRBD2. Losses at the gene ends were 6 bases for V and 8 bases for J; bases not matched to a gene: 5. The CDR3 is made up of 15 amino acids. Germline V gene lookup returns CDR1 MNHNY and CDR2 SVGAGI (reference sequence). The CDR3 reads CASRGGTSGRGTQYF. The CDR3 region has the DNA TGTGCCAGCAGGGGCGGGACTAGCGGGAGGGGTACGCAGTATTTT.

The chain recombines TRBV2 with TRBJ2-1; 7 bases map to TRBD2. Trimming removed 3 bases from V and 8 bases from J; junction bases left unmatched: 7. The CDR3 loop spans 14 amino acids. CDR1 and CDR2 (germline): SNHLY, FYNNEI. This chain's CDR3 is CASSDRTSSDEQFF. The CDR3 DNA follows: TGTGCCAGCAGTGACAGGACTAGTAGCGATGAGCAGTTCTTC.

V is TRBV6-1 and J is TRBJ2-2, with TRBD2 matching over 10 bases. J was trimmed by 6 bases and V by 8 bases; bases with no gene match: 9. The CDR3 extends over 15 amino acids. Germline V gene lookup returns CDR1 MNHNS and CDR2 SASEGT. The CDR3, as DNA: TGTGCCAGCGGAAGGGGTCTAGCGGGAGCCGGGGAGCTGTTTTTT. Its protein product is CASGRGLAGAGELFF.

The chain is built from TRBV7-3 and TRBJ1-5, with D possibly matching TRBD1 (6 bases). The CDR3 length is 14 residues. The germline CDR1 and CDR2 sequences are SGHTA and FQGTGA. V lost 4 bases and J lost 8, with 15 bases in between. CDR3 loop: CASSSNRVFKPQHF. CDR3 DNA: TGTGCCAGCAGCTCAAACAGGGTGTTCAAGCCCCAGCATTTT.

CDR3 protein: CASSYGRGDYGYTF. CDR3 bases: TGTGCCAGCAGTTACGGCAGGGGAGACTATGGCTACACCTTC. The chain recombines TRBV27 with TRBJ1-2, with D possibly TRBD1 on 6 matching bases. This CDR3 has 14 amino acids. CDR1 MNHEY and CDR2 SMNVEV come from the germline V gene (reference sequence). V lost 4 bases and J lost 3, with 12 bases in between.

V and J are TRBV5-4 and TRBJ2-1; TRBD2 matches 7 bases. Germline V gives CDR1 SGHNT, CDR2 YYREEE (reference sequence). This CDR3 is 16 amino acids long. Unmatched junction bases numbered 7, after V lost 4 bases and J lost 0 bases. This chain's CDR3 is CASSGASGPSYNEQFF. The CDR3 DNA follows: TGTGCCAGCAGCGGAGCTAGCGGCCCCTCCTACAATGAGCAGTTCTTC. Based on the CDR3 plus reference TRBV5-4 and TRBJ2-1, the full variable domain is ETGVTQSPTHLIKTRGQQVTLRCSSQSGHNTVSWYQQALGQGPQFIFQYYREEENGRGNFPPRFSGLQFPNYSSELNVNALELDDSALYLCASSGASGPSYNEQFFGPGTRLTVL.

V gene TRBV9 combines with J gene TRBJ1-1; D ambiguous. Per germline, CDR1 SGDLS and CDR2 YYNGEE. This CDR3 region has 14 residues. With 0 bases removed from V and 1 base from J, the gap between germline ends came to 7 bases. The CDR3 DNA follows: TGTGCCAGCAGCGTAGACAGTGCGAACACTGAAGCTTTCTTT. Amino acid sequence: CASSVDSANTEAFF.

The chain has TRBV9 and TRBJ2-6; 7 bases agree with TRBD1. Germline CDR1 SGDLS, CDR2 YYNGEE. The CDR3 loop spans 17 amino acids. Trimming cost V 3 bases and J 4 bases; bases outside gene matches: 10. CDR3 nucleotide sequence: TGTGCCAGCAGCGCCCTACTTACAGGGGCCGGGGCCAACGTCCTGACTTTC. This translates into CASSALLTGAGANVLTF.

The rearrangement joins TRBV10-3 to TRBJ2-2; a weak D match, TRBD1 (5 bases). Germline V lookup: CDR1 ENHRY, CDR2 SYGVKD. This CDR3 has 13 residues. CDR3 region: CRGISQVTGELFF. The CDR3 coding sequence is TGTAGGGGCATAAGTCAGGTCACCGGGGAGCTGTTTTTT.

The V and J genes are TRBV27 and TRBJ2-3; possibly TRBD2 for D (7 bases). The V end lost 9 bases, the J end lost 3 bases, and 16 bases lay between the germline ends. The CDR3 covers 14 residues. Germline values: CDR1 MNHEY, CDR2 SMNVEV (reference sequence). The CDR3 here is CASLGGAGTDTQYF. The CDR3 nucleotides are TGTGCCAGTTTAGGGGGGGCCGGTACAGATACGCAGTATTTT.

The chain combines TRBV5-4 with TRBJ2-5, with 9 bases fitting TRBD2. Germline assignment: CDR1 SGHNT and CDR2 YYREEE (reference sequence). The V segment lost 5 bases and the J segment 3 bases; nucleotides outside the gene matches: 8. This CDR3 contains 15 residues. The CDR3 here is CASSSPGLAEETQYF. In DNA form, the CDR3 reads TGTGCCAGCAGTTCCCCGGGACTAGCAGAAGAGACCCAGTACTTC.

Here the CDR3 DNA reads TGTGCCATCAGTGCCTCCCACTATGGCTACACCTTC. Translation gives CAISASHYGYTF. This chain links TRBV10-3 with TRBJ1-2; D is uncertain. V lost 4 bases, J lost 3 bases, and 6 bases lay in between. CDR3 length: 12 residues. Looked up from germline, CDR1 is ENHRY and CDR2 is SYGVKD.

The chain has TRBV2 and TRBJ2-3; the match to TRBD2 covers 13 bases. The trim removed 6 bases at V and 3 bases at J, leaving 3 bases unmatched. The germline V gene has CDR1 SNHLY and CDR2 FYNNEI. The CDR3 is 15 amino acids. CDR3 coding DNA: TGTGCCAGCAGGCCGGGACTAGCGGGGACAGATACGCAGTATTTT. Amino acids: CASRPGLAGTDTQYF.